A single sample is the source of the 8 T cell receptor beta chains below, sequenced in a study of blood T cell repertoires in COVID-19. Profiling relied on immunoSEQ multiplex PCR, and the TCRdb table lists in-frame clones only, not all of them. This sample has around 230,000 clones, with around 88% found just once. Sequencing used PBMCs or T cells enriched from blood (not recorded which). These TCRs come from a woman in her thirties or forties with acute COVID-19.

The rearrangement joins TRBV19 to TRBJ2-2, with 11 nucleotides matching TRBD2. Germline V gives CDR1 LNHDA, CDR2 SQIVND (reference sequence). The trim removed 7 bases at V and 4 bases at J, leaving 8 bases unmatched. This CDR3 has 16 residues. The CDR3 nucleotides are TGTGCCAGTACTAGACTAGCGGGATATCTCACCGGGGAGCTGTTTTTT. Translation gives CASTRLAGYLTGELFF.

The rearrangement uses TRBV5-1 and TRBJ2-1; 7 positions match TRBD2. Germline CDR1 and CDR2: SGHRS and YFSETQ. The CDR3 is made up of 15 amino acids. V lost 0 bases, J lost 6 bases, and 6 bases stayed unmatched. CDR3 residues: CASSLGDYRFNEQFF. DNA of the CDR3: TGCGCCAGCAGCTTGGGGGACTACCGATTCAATGAGCAGTTCTTC.

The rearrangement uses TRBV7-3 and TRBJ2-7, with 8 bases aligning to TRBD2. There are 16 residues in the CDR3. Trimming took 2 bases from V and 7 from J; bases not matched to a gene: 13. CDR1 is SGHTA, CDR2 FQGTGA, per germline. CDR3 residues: CASSLGTGLGPSEQYF. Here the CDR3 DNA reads TGTGCCAGCAGCTTAGGCACGGGACTAGGACCATCAGAGCAGTACTTC.

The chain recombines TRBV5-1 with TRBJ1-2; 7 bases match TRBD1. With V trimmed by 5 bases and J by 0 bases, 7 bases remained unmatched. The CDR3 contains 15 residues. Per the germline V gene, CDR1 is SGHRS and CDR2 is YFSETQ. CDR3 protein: CASRRGTATNYGYTF. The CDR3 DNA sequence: TGCGCCAGCAGACGTGGGACAGCAACTAACTATGGCTACACCTTC.

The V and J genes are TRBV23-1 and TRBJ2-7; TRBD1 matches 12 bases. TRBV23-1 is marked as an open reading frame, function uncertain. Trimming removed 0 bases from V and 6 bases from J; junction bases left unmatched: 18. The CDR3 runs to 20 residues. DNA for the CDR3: TGCGCCAGCAGTCAATCTACCGGGACAGGGGGCTTCTGGTGGGCTGGCGAGCAGTACTTC. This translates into CASSQSTGTGGFWWAGEQYF.

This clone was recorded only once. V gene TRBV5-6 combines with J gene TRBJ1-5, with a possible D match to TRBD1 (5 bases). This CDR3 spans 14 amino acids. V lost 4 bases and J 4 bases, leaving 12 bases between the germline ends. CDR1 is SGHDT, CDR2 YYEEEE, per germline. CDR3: CASSIGDWNQPQHF. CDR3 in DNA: TGTGCCAGCAGCATCGGGGACTGGAATCAGCCCCAGCATTTT.

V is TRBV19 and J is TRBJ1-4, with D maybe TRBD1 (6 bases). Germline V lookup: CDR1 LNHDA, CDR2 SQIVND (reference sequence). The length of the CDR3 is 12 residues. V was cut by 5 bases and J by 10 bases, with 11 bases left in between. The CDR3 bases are TGTGCCAGTAGTCAGGACAGACTAAAACTGTTTTTT. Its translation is CASSQDRLKLFF.

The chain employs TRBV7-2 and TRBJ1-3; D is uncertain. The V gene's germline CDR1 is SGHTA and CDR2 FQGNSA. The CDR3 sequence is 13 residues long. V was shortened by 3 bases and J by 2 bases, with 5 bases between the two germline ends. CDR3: CASSFTAGNTIYF. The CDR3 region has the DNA TGTGCCAGCAGCTTTACGGCTGGAAACACCATATATTTT. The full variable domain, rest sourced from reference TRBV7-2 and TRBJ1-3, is GAGVSQSPSNKVTEKGKDVELRCDPISGHTALYWYRQSLGQGLEFLIYFQGNSAPDKSGLPSDRFSAERTGGSVSTLTIQRTQQEDSAVYLCASSFTAGNTIYFGEGSWLTVV.